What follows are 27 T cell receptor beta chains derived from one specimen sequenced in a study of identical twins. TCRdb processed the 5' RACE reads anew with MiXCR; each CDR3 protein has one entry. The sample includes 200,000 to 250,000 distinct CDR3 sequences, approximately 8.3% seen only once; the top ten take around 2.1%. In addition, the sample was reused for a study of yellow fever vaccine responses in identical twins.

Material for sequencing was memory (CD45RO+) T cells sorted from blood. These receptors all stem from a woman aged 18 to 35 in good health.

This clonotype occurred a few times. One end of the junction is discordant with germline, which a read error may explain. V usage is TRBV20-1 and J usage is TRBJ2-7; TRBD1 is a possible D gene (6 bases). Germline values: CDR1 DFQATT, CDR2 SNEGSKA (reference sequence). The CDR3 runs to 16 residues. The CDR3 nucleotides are TGTAGTGCTAGAGCTCGGACAGACTTAAATTCCTACGAGCAGTACTTC. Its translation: CSARARTDLNSYEQYF.

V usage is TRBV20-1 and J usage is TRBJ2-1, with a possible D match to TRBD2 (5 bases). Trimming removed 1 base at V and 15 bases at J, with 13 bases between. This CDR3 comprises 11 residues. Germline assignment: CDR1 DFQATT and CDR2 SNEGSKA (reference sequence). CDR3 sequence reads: CSARVTDYSFF. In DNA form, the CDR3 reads TGCAGTGCTAGAGTAACCGACTACTCGTTCTTC.

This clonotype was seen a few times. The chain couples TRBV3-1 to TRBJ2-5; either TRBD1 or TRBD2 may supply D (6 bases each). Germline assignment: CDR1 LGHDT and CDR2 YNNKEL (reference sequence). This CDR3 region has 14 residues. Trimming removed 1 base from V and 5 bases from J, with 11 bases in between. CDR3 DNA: TGTGCCAGCAGCCAAGTAGGGGGGCTCGAGACCCAGTACTTC. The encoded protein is CASSQVGGLETQYF.

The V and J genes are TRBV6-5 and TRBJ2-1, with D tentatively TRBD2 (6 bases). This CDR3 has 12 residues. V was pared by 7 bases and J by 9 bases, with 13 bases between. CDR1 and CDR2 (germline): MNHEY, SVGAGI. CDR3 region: CASNPGLGEQFF. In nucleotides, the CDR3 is TGTGCCAGCAACCCGGGACTGGGTGAGCAGTTCTTC.

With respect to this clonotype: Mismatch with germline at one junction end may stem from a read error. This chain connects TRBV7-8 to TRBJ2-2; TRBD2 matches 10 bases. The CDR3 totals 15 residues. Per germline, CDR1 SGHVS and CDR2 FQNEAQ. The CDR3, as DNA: TGTGCCAGCAGCCTAGCGGGAGTAGATACCGGGGAGCTGTTTTTT. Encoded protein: CASSLAGVDTGELFF.

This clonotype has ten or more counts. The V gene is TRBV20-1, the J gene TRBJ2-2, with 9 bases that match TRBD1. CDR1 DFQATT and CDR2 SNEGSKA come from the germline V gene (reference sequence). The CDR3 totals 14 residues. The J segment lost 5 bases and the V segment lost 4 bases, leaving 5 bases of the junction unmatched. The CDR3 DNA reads TGCAGTGCTAAACAGGGGGCGCAAACCGGGGAGCTGTTTTTT. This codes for CSAKQGAQTGELFF.

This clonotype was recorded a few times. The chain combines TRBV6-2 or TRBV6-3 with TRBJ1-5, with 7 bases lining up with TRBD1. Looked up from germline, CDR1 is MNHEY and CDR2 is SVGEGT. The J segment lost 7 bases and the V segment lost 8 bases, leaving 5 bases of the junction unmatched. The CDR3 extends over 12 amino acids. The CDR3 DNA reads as TGTGCCAGCGGGACAGTGGGACAGCCCCAGCATTTT. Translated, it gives CASGTVGQPQHF.

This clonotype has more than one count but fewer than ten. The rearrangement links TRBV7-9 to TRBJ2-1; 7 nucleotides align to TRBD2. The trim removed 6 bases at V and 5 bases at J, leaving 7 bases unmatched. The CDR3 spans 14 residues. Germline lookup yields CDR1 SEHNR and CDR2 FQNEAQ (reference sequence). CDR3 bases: TGTGCCAGCAGTCCCGGGACTACCCACAATGAGCAGTTCTTC. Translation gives CASSPGTTHNEQFF.

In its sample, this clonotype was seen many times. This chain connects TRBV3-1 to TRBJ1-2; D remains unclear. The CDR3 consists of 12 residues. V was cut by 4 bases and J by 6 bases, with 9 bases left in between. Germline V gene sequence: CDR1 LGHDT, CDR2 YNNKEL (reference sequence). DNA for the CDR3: TGTGCCAGCAGCCTTCCACGGGATGGCTACACCTTC. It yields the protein CASSLPRDGYTF.

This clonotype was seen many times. The CDR3 DNA is TGTGCCAGCAGTCATCAGGAAATGCAGTTCTTC. It codes for CASSHQEMQFF. The chain links TRBV25-1 to TRBJ2-1; the D is unclear. V was cut by 5 bases and J by 12 bases, with 11 bases left in between. The CDR3 runs 11 residues. Looked up from germline, CDR1 is MGHDK and CDR2 is SYGVNS. Complete variable domain (other parts from reference TRBV25-1 and TRBJ2-1): EADIYQTPRYLVIGTGKKITLECSQTMGHDKMYWYQQDPGMELHLIHYSYGVNSTEKGDLSSESTVSRIRTEHFPLTLESARPSHTSQYLCASSHQEMQFFGPGTRLTVL.

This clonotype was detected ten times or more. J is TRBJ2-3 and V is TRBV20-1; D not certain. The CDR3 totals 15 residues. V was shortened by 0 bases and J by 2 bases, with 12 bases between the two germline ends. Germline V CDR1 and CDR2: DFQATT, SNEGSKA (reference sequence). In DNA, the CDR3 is TGCAGTGCTAGAGATCTGAACGGGTACACAGATACGCAGTATTTT. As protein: CSARDLNGYTDTQYF.

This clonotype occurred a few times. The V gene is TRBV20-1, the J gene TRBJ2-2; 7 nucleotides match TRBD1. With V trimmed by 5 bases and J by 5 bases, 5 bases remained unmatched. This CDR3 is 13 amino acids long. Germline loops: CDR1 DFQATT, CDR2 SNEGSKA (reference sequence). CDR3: CSAPGQPTGELFF. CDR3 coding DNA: TGCAGTGCTCCGGGACAGCCGACCGGGGAGCTGTTTTTT.

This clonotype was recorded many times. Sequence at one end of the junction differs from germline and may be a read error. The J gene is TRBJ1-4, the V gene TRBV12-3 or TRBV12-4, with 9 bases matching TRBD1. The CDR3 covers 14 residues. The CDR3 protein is CDSSLDRGSEKLFF. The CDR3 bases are TGTGACAGCAGTTTGGACAGGGGTTCTGAAAAACTGTTTTTT.

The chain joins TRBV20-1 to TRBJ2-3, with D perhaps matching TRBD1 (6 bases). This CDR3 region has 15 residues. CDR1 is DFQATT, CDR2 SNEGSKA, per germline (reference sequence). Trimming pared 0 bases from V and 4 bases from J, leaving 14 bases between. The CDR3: CSARDPRTAADTQYF. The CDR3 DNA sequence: TGCAGTGCTAGAGATCCCAGGACAGCCGCAGATACGCAGTATTTT.

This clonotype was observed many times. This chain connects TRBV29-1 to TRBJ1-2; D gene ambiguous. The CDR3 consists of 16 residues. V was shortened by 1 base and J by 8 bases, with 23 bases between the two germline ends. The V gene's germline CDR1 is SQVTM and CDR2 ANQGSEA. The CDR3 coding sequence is TGCAGCGTTGAAGCTTGGCGGGGAACCACGGTCGGAGGCTACACCTTC. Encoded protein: CSVEAWRGTTVGGYTF.

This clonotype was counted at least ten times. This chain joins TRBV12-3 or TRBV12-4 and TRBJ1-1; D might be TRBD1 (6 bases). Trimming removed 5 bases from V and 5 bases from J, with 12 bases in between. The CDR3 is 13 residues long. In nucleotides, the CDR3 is TGTGCCAGCAGTCTTGAGAGGGGGACTGAAGCTTTCTTT. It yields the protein CASSLERGTEAFF.

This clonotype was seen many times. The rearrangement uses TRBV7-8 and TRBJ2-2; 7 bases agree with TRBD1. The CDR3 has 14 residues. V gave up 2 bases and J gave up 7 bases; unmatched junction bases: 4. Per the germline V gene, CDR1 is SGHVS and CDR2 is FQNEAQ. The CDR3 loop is CASSLLTGFGELFF. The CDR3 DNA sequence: TGTGCCAGCAGCTTATTGACAGGGTTCGGGGAGCTGTTTTTT.

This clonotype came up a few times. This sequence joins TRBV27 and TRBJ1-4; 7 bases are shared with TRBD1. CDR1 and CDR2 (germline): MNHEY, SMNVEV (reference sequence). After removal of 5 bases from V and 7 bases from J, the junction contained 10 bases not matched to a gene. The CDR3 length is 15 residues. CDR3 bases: TGTGCCAGCAGTCCAGCACAGGGGCGGGTTGAAAAACTGTTTTTT. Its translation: CASSPAQGRVEKLFF.

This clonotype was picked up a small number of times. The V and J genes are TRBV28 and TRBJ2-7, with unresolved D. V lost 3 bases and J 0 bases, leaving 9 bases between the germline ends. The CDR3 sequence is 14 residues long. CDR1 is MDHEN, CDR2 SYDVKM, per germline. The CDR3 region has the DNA TGTGCCAGCAGTTTCCAGAGGAGCTCCTACGAGCAGTACTTC. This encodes CASSFQRSSYEQYF.

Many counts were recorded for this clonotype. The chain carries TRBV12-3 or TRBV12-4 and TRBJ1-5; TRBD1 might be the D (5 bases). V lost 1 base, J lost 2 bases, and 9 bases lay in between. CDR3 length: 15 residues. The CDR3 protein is CASSLGGTGNQPQHF. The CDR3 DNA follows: TGTGCCAGCAGTTTAGGGGGGACGGGCAATCAGCCCCAGCATTTT.

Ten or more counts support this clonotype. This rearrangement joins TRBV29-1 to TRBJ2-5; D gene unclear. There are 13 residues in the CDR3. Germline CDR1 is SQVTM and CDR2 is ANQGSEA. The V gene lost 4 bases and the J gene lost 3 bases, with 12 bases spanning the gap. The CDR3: CSVVASAKETQYF. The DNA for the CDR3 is TGCAGCGTTGTTGCGAGCGCAAAAGAGACCCAGTACTTC.

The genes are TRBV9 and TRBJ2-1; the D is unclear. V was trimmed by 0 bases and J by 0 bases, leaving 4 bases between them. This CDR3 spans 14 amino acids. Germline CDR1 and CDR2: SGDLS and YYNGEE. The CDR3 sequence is CASSVESSYNEQFF. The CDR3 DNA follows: TGTGCCAGCAGCGTAGAAAGCTCCTACAATGAGCAGTTCTTC.

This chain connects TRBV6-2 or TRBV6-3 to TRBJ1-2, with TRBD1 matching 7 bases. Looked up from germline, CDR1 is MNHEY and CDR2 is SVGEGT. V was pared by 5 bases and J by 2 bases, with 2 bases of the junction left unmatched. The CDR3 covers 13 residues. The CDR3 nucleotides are TGTGCCAGCAGTCAACAGGGGAACTATGGCTACACCTTC. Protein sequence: CASSQQGNYGYTF.

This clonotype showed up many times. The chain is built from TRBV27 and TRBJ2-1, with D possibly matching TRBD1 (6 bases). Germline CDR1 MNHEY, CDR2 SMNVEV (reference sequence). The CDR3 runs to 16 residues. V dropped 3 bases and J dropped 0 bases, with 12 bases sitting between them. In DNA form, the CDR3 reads TGTGCCAGCAGTTTCCAGGGGATTAGCTCCTACAATGAGCAGTTCTTC. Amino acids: CASSFQGISSYNEQFF.

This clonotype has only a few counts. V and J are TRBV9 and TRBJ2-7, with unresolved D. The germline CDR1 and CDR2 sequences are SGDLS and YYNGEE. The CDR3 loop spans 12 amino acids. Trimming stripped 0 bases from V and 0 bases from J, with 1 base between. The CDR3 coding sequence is TGTGCCAGCAGCGTAGTCTCCTACGAGCAGTACTTC. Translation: CASSVVSYEQYF.

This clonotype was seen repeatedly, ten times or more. The CDR3 loop reads CSATLGTDTQYF. The CDR3 region has the DNA TGCAGTGCAACACTGGGCACAGATACGCAGTATTTT. This chain joins TRBV20-1 and TRBJ2-3, with no clear D. V lost 6 bases and J 1 base, leaving 8 bases between the germline ends. CDR3 length: 12 residues. Germline values: CDR1 DFQATT, CDR2 SNEGSKA (reference sequence).

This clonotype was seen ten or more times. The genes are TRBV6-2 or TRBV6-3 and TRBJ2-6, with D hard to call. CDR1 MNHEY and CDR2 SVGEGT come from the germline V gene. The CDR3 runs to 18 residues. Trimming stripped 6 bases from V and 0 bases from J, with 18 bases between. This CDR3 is CASSPVSPGTSGANVLTF. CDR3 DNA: TGTGCCAGCAGCCCCGTATCCCCAGGCACCTCTGGGGCCAACGTCCTGACTTTC.